This T cell receptor beta chain was obtained from a study of cytotoxic CD8 clonotypes in ibrutinib-treated CLL. Study details: Productive templates averaged approximately 260,000 per sample, and productive rearrangements 85,000 to 95,000.

As to this clone: Antigen specificity is unknown.

Broader study findings: Sampling of sustained-remission and progressing patients occurred at differing times. Pretreatment clonality was elevated relative to age-matched healthy donors and paralleled circulating CD8+ T-cell counts. Few clonotypes were public, and these shrank or held steady under treatment.

This CDR3 contains 14 residues. With 6 bases removed from V and 4 bases from J, the gap between germline ends came to 14 bases. Per the germline V gene, CDR1 is SGDLS and CDR2 is YYNGEE. Only in-frame clones appear in the TCRdb table, and some are missing; sequencing was by immunoSEQ multiplex PCR. The table lists approximately 320,000 clones, approximately 67% of them singletons. The source was PBMCs, collected after 36 months of ibrutinib treatment. This clonotype was sampled from a human donor with chronic lymphocytic leukemia. The gene calls are TRBV9 and TRBJ2-1; no definite D call. CDR3 coding DNA: TGTGCCAGCATCCCGAGGACGAGTTACAATGAGCAGTTCTTC. The encoded protein is CASIPRTSYNEQFF.